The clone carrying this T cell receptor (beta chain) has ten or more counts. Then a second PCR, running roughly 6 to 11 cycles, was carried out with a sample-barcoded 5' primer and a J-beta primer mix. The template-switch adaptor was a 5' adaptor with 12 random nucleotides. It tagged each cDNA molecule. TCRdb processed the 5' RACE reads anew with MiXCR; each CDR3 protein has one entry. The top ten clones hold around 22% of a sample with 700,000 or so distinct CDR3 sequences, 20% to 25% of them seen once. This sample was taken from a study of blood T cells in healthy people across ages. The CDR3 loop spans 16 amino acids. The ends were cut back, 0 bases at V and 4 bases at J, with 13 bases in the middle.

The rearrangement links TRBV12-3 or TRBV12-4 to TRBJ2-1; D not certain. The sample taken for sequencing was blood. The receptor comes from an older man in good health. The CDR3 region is CASSLAWRLDYNEQFF. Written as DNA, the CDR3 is TGTGCCAGCAGTTTAGCGTGGCGGCTCGATTACAATGAGCAGTTCTTC.